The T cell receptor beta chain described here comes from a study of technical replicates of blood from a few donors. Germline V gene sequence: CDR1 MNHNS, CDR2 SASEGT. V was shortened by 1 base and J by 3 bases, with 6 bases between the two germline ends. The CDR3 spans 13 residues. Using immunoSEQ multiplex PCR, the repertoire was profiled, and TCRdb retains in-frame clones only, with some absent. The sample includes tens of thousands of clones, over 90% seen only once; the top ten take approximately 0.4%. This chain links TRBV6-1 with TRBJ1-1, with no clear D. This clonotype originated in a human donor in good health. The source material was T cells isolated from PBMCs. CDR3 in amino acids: CASSEGRDTEAFF. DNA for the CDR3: TGTGCCAGCAGTGAAGGGCGGGACACTGAAGCTTTCTTT.